Listed here is a single T cell receptor beta chain. Its antigen specificity is not known. Base qualities are not recorded, but no much larger clone differs from it by a single base. The data belong to a study of technical replicates of blood from several donors (TCRdb year 2017). Library creation used the immunoSEQ multiplex PCR assay. Drawn from immuneACCESS, this table holds only the in-frame rearrangements with V and J called that TCRdb kept. Clones are partly lost; checked studies trace under half to an unresolved V gene and leave the rest unexplained. This sample is represented by about 71,000 clones; roughly 90% of them were singletons. The ten largest clones capture 4.5% to 5% of the sample. Taken from the germline V gene, the CDR1 and CDR2 loops are SGHTA and FQGNSA. The junction carries 10 bases between V and J, which are trimmed by 3 bases and 5 bases respectively. Reading from cysteine to phenylalanine, the CDR3 counts 13 amino acids. The sequence is cut down to CDR3 DNA, 39 bases in frame from base 1.

The chain was built from TRBV7-2 and TRBJ1-1, with no confident D gene call. The specimen sequenced was PBMCs. The TCR sequence derives from a human donor in good health. Some clones in this sample may be carry-over from other donors' samples. The CDR3 region has the sequence CASSLAEMTEAFF. The nucleotide sequence reads as follows: TGTGCCAGCAGCTTGGCGGAAATGACTGAAGCTTTCTTT.